This T cell receptor beta chain is drawn from a study of blood T cell repertoires in COVID-19. Two consecutive negative NP/OP PCR tests, clearance, or resolved symptoms defined Cohort 3 recovery. Profiling relied on immunoSEQ multiplex PCR, and the TCRdb table lists in-frame clones only, not all of them. This sample carries about 440,000 clones, 80% to 95% of them seen once, and the ten largest clones take 0.6% to 0.7%. V lost 7 bases, J lost 3 bases, and 9 bases lay in between. The CDR3 is 11 residues long. The germline gives CDR1 DFQATT, CDR2 SNEGSKA (reference sequence). The clonotype originates from a man between 18 and 35 years old who had recovered from COVID-19. The J gene is TRBJ2-5, the V gene TRBV20-1; TRBD2 is a possible D gene (6 bases). The sequenced sample consisted of PBMCs or T cells enriched from blood (not recorded which). Here the CDR3 reads CSVREEETQYF. DNA for the CDR3: TGCAGTGTCAGGGAGGAAGAGACCCAGTACTTC.